This T cell receptor (beta chain) was obtained from a study of blood T cell repertoires in COVID-19. Under the authors' procedure: Estimation of nucleated cell counts was performed using reference gene primer amplification. Sequencing used immunoSEQ multiplex PCR; TCRdb keeps in-frame clones, though not all of them. V, J and clone size are those of that table, while D and trimming were read from the DNA. The repertoire holds approximately 83,000 clones, roughly 87% seen once, with 6% to 8% in the top ten. V was shortened by 7 bases and J by 1 base, with 10 bases between the two germline ends. The CDR3 is 13 amino acids. CDR1 LNHDA and CDR2 SQIVND come from the germline V gene (reference sequence).

This receptor was obtained from a man between 65 and 85 years old with acute or convalescent COVID-19. The sample was peripheral blood. This chain uses TRBV19 with TRBJ1-1; D is unclear. For the CDR3, the DNA is TGTGCCAGTAATGGCCCAGAGAACACTGAAGCTTTCTTT. Translation gives CASNGPENTEAFF.